These T cell receptor beta chains were read from a single sample in a study of blood T cell repertoires in COVID-19. The table came from immunoSEQ multiplex PCR; TCRdb's copy has only in-frame clones and leaves some out. Of 150,000 to 200,000 clones listed, approximately 85% are singletons. Sample: peripheral blood. The receptor set was obtained from a man between 60 and 75 years old who had recovered from COVID-19. The CDR3 runs from the conserved cysteine through the conserved F or W. The order of the fields is clone size, D gene, J gene, V gene, CDR3 protein, CDR3 DNA. D genes are given only for firm matches. Not every row has a clone size; where given, it reads once, few, many or a size class.

clone_size: once
d_call: -
j_call: TRBJ1-1
v_call: TRBV5-1
cdr3_aa: CASSLANWQMNTEAFF
cdr3_nt: TGCGCCAGCAGCTTGGCCAATTGGCAGATGAACACTGAAGCTTTCTTT

clone_size: -
d_call: -
j_call: TRBJ2-2
v_call: TRBV9
cdr3_aa: CASSSLQNTGELFF
cdr3_nt: TGTGCCAGCAGCTCACTACAGAACACCGGGGAGCTGTTTTTT

clone_size: -
d_call: TRBD1
j_call: TRBJ2-6
v_call: TRBV18
cdr3_aa: CASSPRDRVGTGAGANVLTF
cdr3_nt: TGTGCCAGCTCACCACGGGACAGAGTCGGGACAGGGGCTGGGGCCAACGTCCTGACTTTC

clone_size: -
d_call: -
j_call: TRBJ1-2
v_call: TRBV4-2
cdr3_aa: CASSQDQGTNYGYTF
cdr3_nt: TGTGCCAGCAGCCAAGACCAGGGGACTAACTATGGCTACACCTTC

clone_size: -
d_call: -
j_call: TRBJ2-5
v_call: TRBV7-2
cdr3_aa: CASSLNSQETQYF
cdr3_nt: TGTGCCAGCAGCTTAAACTCCCAAGAGACCCAGTACTTC

clone_size: -
d_call: TRBD2
j_call: TRBJ2-3
v_call: TRBV7-8
cdr3_aa: CASSLRAGRTSTDTQYF
cdr3_nt: TGTGCCAGCAGCTTAAGAGCGGGGCGAACTAGCACAGATACGCAGTATTTT

clone_size: -
d_call: -
j_call: TRBJ1-2
v_call: TRBV19
cdr3_aa: CASSIPGALGYTF
cdr3_nt: TGTGCCAGTAGTATTCCAGGGGCGCTTGGCTACACCTTC

clone_size: -
d_call: -
j_call: TRBJ2-2
v_call: TRBV6-5
cdr3_aa: CASSYLNTGELFF
cdr3_nt: TGTGCCAGCAGTTACCTGAACACCGGGGAGCTGTTTTTT

clone_size: once
d_call: -
j_call: TRBJ1-1
v_call: TRBV24-1
cdr3_aa: CATSDTGGSDSEAFF
cdr3_nt: TGTGCCACCAGTGATACCGGGGGATCGGATAGTGAAGCTTTCTTT

clone_size: -
d_call: TRBD2
j_call: TRBJ2-2
v_call: TRBV7-2
cdr3_aa: CASSLVYGGARTGELFF
cdr3_nt: TGTGCCAGCAGCTTAGTATACGGGGGGGCGCGGACCGGGGAGCTGTTTTTT

clone_size: -
d_call: -
j_call: TRBJ1-1
v_call: TRBV12-3/TRBV12-4
cdr3_aa: CASRRSYVAFF
cdr3_nt: TGTGCCAGCAGGAGATCGTACGTAGCTTTCTTT

clone_size: -
d_call: -
j_call: TRBJ1-3
v_call: TRBV5-8
cdr3_aa: CASSRSSTRVGNTIYF
cdr3_nt: TGTGCCAGCAGCCGATCCAGTACCAGGGTTGGAAACACCATATATTTT

clone_size: -
d_call: TRBD1
j_call: TRBJ1-4
v_call: TRBV27
cdr3_aa: CASSHQGASNEKLFF
cdr3_nt: TGTGCCAGCAGTCACCAGGGGGCCTCTAATGAAAAACTGTTTTTT

clone_size: few
d_call: -
j_call: TRBJ1-2
v_call: TRBV3-1/TRBV3-2
cdr3_aa: CASSQGAGGYTF
cdr3_nt: TGTGCCAGCAGCCAAGGGGCTGGCGGCTACACCTTC

clone_size: -
d_call: TRBD2
j_call: TRBJ2-2
v_call: TRBV5-1
cdr3_aa: CASSLEVAGGLFDTGELFF
cdr3_nt: TGCGCCAGCAGCTTGGAAGTCGCGGGGGGGCTTTTCGACACCGGGGAGCTGTTTTTT

clone_size: -
d_call: -
j_call: TRBJ1-1
v_call: TRBV9
cdr3_aa: CASSVDAWRGGDEAFF
cdr3_nt: TGTGCCAGCAGCGTAGATGCGTGGAGGGGCGGCGATGAAGCTTTCTTT

clone_size: -
d_call: -
j_call: TRBJ1-4
v_call: TRBV5-1
cdr3_aa: CASTPTGTNEKLFF
cdr3_nt: TGCGCCAGCACCCCGACAGGAACTAATGAAAAACTGTTTTTT

clone_size: -
d_call: TRBD1
j_call: TRBJ1-5
v_call: TRBV7-8
cdr3_aa: CASSLSTGGVGNQPQHF
cdr3_nt: TGTGCCAGCAGCTTAAGTACAGGGGGCGTTGGCAATCAGCCCCAGCATTTT

clone_size: -
d_call: TRBD2
j_call: TRBJ2-5
v_call: TRBV5-5
cdr3_aa: CASSLAGSPQETQYF
cdr3_nt: TGTGCCAGCAGCTTAGCGGGGTCCCCTCAAGAGACCCAGTACTTC

clone_size: -
d_call: -
j_call: TRBJ1-4
v_call: TRBV20-1
cdr3_aa: CSALPGEKLFF
cdr3_nt: TGCAGTGCGCTACCCGGGGAAAAACTGTTTTTT

clone_size: -
d_call: -
j_call: TRBJ2-7
v_call: TRBV6-5
cdr3_aa: CASRMSFSYEQYF
cdr3_nt: TGTGCCAGCAGAATGTCCTTCTCCTACGAGCAGTACTTC

clone_size: -
d_call: TRBD1
j_call: TRBJ2-7
v_call: TRBV19
cdr3_aa: CASSMGQSQSEQYF
cdr3_nt: TGTGCCAGTAGTATGGGACAGTCCCAGAGCGAGCAGTACTTC

clone_size: -
d_call: -
j_call: TRBJ2-6
v_call: TRBV13
cdr3_aa: CASTRAGGIDGANVLTF
cdr3_nt: TGTGCCAGCACGCGCGCCGGGGGAATAGATGGGGCCAACGTCCTGACTTTC

clone_size: -
d_call: -
j_call: TRBJ1-6
v_call: TRBV3-1/TRBV3-2
cdr3_aa: CASSGAITSSYNSPLHF
cdr3_nt: TGTGCCAGCAGCGGAGCGATTACGAGCTCCTATAATTCACCCCTCCACTTT

clone_size: -
d_call: -
j_call: TRBJ2-6
v_call: TRBV30
cdr3_aa: CARREAGANVLTF
cdr3_nt: TGTGCCCGCAGGGAAGCTGGGGCCAACGTCCTGACTTTC

clone_size: -
d_call: -
j_call: TRBJ1-1
v_call: TRBV5-4
cdr3_aa: CASSSGSEAFF
cdr3_nt: TGTGCCAGCAGCTCCGGGTCTGAAGCTTTCTTT

clone_size: -
d_call: TRBD1
j_call: TRBJ1-1
v_call: TRBV9
cdr3_aa: CASSSLGTGVSTEAFF
cdr3_nt: TGTGCCAGCAGCAGCCTCGGGACAGGGGTAAGCACTGAAGCTTTCTTT

clone_size: -
d_call: TRBD1
j_call: TRBJ1-4
v_call: TRBV7-2
cdr3_aa: CASSFTGTGGEKLFF
cdr3_nt: TGTGCCAGCAGCTTCACCGGGACAGGGGGTGAAAAACTGTTTTTT